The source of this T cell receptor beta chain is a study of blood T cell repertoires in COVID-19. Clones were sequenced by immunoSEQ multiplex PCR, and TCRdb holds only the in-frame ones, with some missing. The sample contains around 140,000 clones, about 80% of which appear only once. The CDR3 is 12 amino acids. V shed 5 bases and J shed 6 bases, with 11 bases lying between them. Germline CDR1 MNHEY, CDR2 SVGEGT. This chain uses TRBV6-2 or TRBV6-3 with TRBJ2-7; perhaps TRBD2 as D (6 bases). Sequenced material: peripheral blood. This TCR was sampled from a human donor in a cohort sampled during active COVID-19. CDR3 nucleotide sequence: TGTGCCAGCAGTCGGAGCGGGCGCGAGCAGTACTTC. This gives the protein CASSRSGREQYF.